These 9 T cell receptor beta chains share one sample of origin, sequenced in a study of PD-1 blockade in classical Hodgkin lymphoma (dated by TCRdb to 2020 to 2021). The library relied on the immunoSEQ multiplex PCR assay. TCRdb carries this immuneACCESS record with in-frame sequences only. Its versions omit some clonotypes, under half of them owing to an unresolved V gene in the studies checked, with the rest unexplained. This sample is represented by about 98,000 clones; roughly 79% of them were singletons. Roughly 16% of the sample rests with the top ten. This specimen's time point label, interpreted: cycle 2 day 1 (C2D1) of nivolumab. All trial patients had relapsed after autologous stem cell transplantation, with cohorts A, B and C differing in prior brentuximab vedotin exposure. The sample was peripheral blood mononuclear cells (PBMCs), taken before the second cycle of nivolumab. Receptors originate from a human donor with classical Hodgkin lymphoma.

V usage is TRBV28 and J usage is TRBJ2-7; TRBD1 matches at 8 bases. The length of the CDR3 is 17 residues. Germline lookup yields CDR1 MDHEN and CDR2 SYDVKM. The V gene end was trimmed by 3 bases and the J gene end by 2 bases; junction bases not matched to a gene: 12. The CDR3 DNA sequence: TGTGCCAGCAGTTTCGCCCGACAGGGGCGGGGTACCTACGAGCAGTACTTC. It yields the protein CASSFARQGRGTYEQYF.

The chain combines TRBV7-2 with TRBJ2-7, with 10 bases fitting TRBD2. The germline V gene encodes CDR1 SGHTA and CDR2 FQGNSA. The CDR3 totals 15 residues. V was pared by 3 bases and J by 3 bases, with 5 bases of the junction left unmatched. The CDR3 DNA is TGTGCCAGCAGCTTCTCACTAGCGGGAAACTACGAGCAGTACTTC. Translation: CASSFSLAGNYEQYF.

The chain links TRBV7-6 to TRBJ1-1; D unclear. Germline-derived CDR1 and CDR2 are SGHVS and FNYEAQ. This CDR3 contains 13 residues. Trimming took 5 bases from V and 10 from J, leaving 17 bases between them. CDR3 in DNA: TGTGCCAGCAGCCCTGGGCCCTTAGAGCGAGCTTTCTTT. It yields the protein CASSPGPLERAFF.

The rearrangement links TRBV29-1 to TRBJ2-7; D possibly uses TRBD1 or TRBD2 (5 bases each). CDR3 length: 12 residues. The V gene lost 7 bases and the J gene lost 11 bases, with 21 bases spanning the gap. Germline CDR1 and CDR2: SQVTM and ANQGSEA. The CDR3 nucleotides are TGCAGCGCCCGGAATCAGGGAGAAGATAAGTACTTC. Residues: CSARNQGEDKYF.

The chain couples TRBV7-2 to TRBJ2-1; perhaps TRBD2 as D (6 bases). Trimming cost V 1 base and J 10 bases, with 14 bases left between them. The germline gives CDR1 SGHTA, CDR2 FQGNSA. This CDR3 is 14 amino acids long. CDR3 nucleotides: TGTGCCAGCAGCTTAGGGGGGGTAGCAGAGGAGCAGTTCTTC. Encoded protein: CASSLGGVAEEQFF.

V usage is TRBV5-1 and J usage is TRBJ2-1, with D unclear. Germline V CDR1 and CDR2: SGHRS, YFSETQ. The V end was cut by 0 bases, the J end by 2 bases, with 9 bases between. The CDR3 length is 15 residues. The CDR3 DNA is TGCGCCAGCAGCTTGGAGGGCAGTACCTACAATGAGCAGTTCTTC. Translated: CASSLEGSTYNEQFF.

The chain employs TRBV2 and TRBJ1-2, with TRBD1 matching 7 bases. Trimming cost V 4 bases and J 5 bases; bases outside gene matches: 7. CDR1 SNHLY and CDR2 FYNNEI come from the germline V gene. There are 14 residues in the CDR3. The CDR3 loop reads CASSGDSGGYGYTF. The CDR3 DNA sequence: TGTGCCAGCAGTGGGGACAGTGGGGGATATGGCTACACCTTC.

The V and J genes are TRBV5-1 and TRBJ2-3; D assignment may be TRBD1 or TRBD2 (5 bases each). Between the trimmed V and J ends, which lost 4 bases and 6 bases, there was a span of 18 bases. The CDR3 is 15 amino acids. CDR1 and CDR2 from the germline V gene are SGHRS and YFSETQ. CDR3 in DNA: TGCGCCAGCAGCCGGGCCGGGCCTGAGGGGGATACGCAGTATTTT. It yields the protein CASSRAGPEGDTQYF.

The CDR3 loop is CASTPRRADTQYF. Written as DNA, the CDR3 is TGTGCCAGTACCCCCCGGAGGGCAGATACGCAGTATTTT. V and J are TRBV19 and TRBJ2-3, with D maybe TRBD2 (6 bases). The CDR3 consists of 13 residues. The germline CDR1 and CDR2 sequences are LNHDA and SQIVND (reference sequence). V gave up 7 bases and J gave up 4 bases, with 12 bases separating them.